This entry lists 17 T cell receptor beta chains sequenced from one sample in a study of blood T cell repertoires in COVID-19. TCRdb's table, derived via immunoSEQ multiplex PCR, lists solely in-frame clones and lacks some. The top ten hold approximately 2.5% of the sample, which has 250,000 to 300,000 clones, approximately 91% seen once. Sequences were obtained from PBMCs or T cells enriched from blood (not recorded which). Receptors originate from a woman in her thirties or forties with acute COVID-19.

The chain is built from TRBV7-2 and TRBJ1-5, with D perhaps matching TRBD1 (6 bases). This CDR3 contains 15 residues. Germline loops: CDR1 SGHTA, CDR2 FQGNSA. The germline V and J ends were trimmed by 5 bases and 1 base, with 12 bases remaining between them. DNA of the CDR3: TGTGCCAGCAGCGTACAGGGTATCAGCAATCAGCCCCAGCATTTT. Its protein product is CASSVQGISNQPQHF.

Only one count was recorded for this clone. The chain is built from TRBV30 and TRBJ1-6, with TRBD1 as a possible D gene (5 bases). The germline V and J ends were trimmed by 5 bases and 11 bases, with 13 bases remaining between them. This CDR3 has 12 residues. CDR1 is GTSNPN and CDR2 is SVGIG in the germline V gene (reference sequence). The CDR3: CAWGAGGTPLHF. The DNA of the CDR3 is TGTGCCTGGGGGGCGGGAGGGACACCCCTCCACTTT.

The chain recombines TRBV19 with TRBJ1-1, with a weak D call TRBD1 (6 bases). V lost 7 bases and J 2 bases, leaving 20 bases between the germline ends. Germline V gives CDR1 LNHDA, CDR2 SQIVND (reference sequence). The length of the CDR3 is 16 residues. The CDR3 reads CASNPGGPPLNTEAFF. For the CDR3, the DNA is TGTGCCAGTAATCCGGGGGGCCCACCACTTAACACTGAAGCTTTCTTT.

The chain couples TRBV25-1 to TRBJ1-4; D not resolved. This CDR3 region has 15 residues. Germline V CDR1 and CDR2: MGHDK, SYGVNS. Trimming removed 4 bases from V and 7 bases from J, with 16 bases in between. The chain's CDR3 is CASSGPGKGSEKLFF. In DNA, the CDR3 is TGTGCCAGCAGTGGCCCGGGTAAAGGGAGTGAAAAACTGTTTTTT.

This rearrangement joins TRBV5-8 to TRBJ2-2; no definite D call. The CDR3 is 14 amino acids. CDR1 is SGHTS and CDR2 is YDEGEE in the germline V gene. V lost 0 bases and J lost 3, with 6 bases in between. CDR3 in DNA: TGTGCCAGCAGCTTGGCGGGTCACACCGGGGAGCTGTTTTTT. Encoded protein: CASSLAGHTGELFF.

This chain links TRBV5-5 with TRBJ1-2; 7 bases line up with TRBD1. The CDR3 loop spans 15 amino acids. Germline-derived CDR1 and CDR2 are SGHKS and YYEKEE (reference sequence). After removal of 3 bases from V and 2 bases from J, the junction contained 7 bases not matched to a gene. The CDR3 bases are TGTGCCAGCAGCTGGGGCGGGACAGCAAACTATGGCTACACCTTC. Translated: CASSWGGTANYGYTF.

This chain connects TRBV7-9 to TRBJ2-3; a weak D match, TRBD2 (6 bases). Trimming removed 5 bases from V and 6 bases from J, with 18 bases in between. The CDR3 totals 15 residues. Looked up from germline, CDR1 is SEHNR and CDR2 is FQNEAQ (reference sequence). CDR3 loop: CASSATSSWADTQYF. DNA for the CDR3: TGTGCCAGCAGCGCGACTAGTTCTTGGGCCGATACGCAGTATTTT.

The chain links TRBV5-1 to TRBJ1-6, with 9 bases matching TRBD1. Germline V gene data show CDR1 as SGHRS and CDR2 as YFSETQ. Trimming removed 3 bases from V and 6 bases from J; junction bases left unmatched: 4. The CDR3 is 15 residues long. CDR3 in amino acids: CASSWTGDSNSPLHF. The CDR3 coding sequence is TGCGCCAGCAGCTGGACAGGGGATAGTAATTCACCCCTCCACTTT.

DNA of the CDR3: TGTGCCAGCAGTGTCGAACAGGGGCGAGGAAACACCATATATTTT. It translates to CASSVEQGRGNTIYF. This rearrangement joins TRBV2 to TRBJ1-3, with TRBD1 matching 7 bases. The junction had 7 bases not matched to a gene; V was cut back by 4 bases and J by 4 bases. The germline CDR1 and CDR2 sequences are SNHLY and FYNNEI. The CDR3 runs to 15 residues.

This clone was recorded once. The rearrangement uses TRBV9 and TRBJ2-1, with TRBD1 matching 7 bases. V was clipped by 4 bases and J by 8 bases; unmatched bases: 9. Germline V lookup: CDR1 SGDLS, CDR2 YYNGEE. CDR3 length: 14 amino acids. The CDR3 sequence is CASSFGTDFHEQFF. CDR3 sequence (DNA): TGTGCCAGCAGCTTCGGGACAGACTTCCATGAGCAGTTCTTC.

The V and J genes are TRBV5-4 and TRBJ2-5; 8 bases map to TRBD2. This CDR3 has 15 residues. The germline gives CDR1 SGHNT, CDR2 YYREEE (reference sequence). The J segment lost 3 bases and the V segment lost 2 bases, leaving 6 bases of the junction unmatched. In DNA form, the CDR3 reads TGTGCCAGCAGCTTTACTAGCGGTGGGAAAGAGACCCAGTACTTC. Translating gives CASSFTSGGKETQYF.

The chain uses TRBV28 and TRBJ1-3; 9 bases match TRBD1. Germline CDR1 MDHEN, CDR2 SYDVKM. The CDR3 contains 16 residues. V dropped 4 bases and J dropped 1; count of bases not matched to a gene: 5. The CDR3 DNA is TGTGCCAGCAGTTCCCCCGGGACAGGGTCTGGAAACACCATATATTTT. It codes for CASSSPGTGSGNTIYF.

The rearrangement joins TRBV6-5 to TRBJ2-7; 11 nucleotides align to TRBD1. The V gene's germline CDR1 is MNHEY and CDR2 SVGAGI. The CDR3 length is 14 residues. Losses at the gene ends were 6 bases for V and 4 bases for J; bases not matched to a gene: 5. The CDR3 reads CASRPGTGGYEQYF. The CDR3 region has the DNA TGTGCCAGCAGGCCCGGGACAGGGGGATACGAGCAGTACTTC.

CDR3 DNA sequence: TGTGCCAGCTCACCAAGGGAGAGCGACGGAAACACCATATATTTT. Translated: CASSPRESDGNTIYF. This sequence joins TRBV18 and TRBJ1-3, with unresolved D. Trimming removed 2 bases from V and 4 bases from J, with 12 bases in between. Germline values: CDR1 KGHSH, CDR2 LQKENI. CDR3 length equals 15 residues.

This chain connects TRBV29-1 to TRBJ2-7; 7 positions agree with TRBD1. Trimming took 3 bases from V and 4 from J; bases not matched to a gene: 6. CDR1 is SQVTM, CDR2 ANQGSEA, per germline. There are 13 residues in the CDR3. The CDR3 loop is CSVEGRGRYEQYF. Written as DNA, the CDR3 is TGCAGCGTTGAGGGAAGGGGGCGGTACGAGCAGTACTTC.

This clone was recorded once. V gene TRBV5-1 combines with J gene TRBJ2-2, with 11 nucleotides matching TRBD2. Germline CDR1 SGHRS, CDR2 YFSETQ. J lost 4 bases, V lost 4 bases, and 6 bases had no gene match. The CDR3 runs 16 residues. For the CDR3, the DNA is TGCGCCAGCAGCCGAGGGCTAGCGGGGGGCACCGGGGAGCTGTTTTTT. It is translated as CASSRGLAGGTGELFF.

V usage is TRBV6-5 and J usage is TRBJ1-1; 7 bases match TRBD1. This CDR3 has 13 amino acids. Germline-derived CDR1 and CDR2 are MNHEY and SVGAGI. Unmatched junction bases numbered 5, after V lost 6 bases and J lost 4 bases. The CDR3 sequence is CASSRRGFTEAFF. In DNA, the CDR3 is TGTGCCAGCAGCCGCAGGGGGTTCACTGAAGCTTTCTTT.